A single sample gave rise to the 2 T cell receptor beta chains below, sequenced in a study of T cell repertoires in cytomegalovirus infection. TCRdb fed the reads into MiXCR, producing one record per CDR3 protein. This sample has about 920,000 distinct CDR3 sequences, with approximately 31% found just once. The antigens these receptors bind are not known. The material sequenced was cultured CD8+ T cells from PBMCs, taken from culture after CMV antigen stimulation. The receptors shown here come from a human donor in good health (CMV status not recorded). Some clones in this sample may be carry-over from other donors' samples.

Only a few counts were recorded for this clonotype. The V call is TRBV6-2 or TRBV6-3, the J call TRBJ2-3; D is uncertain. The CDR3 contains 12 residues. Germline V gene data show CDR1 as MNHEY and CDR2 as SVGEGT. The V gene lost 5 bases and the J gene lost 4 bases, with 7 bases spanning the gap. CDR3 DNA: TGTGCCAGCAGTGGATTTCCAGATACGCAGTATTTT. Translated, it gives CASSGFPDTQYF.

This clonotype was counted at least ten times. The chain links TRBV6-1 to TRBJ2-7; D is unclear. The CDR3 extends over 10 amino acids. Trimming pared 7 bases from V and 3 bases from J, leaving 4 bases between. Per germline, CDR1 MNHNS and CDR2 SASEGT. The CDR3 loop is CASNSYEQYF. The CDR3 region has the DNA TGTGCCAGCAACAGCTACGAGCAGTACTTC.